These T cell receptor beta chains were read from a single sample in a study of blood T cell repertoires in COVID-19. Sequencing used immunoSEQ multiplex PCR; TCRdb keeps in-frame clones, though not all of them. The sample holds approximately 250,000 clones, more than 65% seen once. Sequencing was done on a sample of peripheral blood. The receptors were gathered from a man in his forties who had recovered from COVID-19. Both conserved end residues are part of each CDR3. Fields, in order: D gene, V gene, J gene, clone size, CDR3 protein, CDR3 DNA. The D gene is left open where the match is weak. Not all rows give a size; the values are once, few, many and, for expanded clones, a class.

NA	TRBV5-1	TRBJ2-7	NA	CASSLDRDRDEQYF	TGCGCCAGCAGCTTGGACAGGGATCGGGACGAGCAGTACTTC
NA	TRBV5-1	TRBJ2-7	NA	CASSLSGSRSYEQYF	TGCGCCAGCAGCTTGTCCGGTTCCCGCTCCTACGAGCAGTACTTC
TRBD2	TRBV7-2	TRBJ2-7	NA	CASSYSGGASYEQYF	TGTGCCAGCAGCTATAGCGGGGGGGCCTCCTACGAGCAGTACTTC
NA	TRBV7-2	TRBJ1-1	few	CASSLFTVRLNTEAFF	TGTGCCAGCAGCTTATTTACGGTTCGGTTGAACACTGAAGCTTTCTTT
NA	TRBV4-3	TRBJ2-6	once	CASSQDQGSGANVLTF	TGCGCCAGCAGCCAAGACCAGGGGTCTGGGGCCAACGTCCTGACTTTC
TRBD2	TRBV5-8	TRBJ2-3	NA	CASSSRTSGGASAPQYF	TGTGCCAGCAGCTCAAGGACTAGCGGGGGGGCCTCTGCTCCGCAGTATTTT
NA	TRBV11-3	TRBJ1-3	NA	CASSLASSGNTIYF	TGTGCCAGCAGCTTAGCCAGCTCTGGAAACACCATATATTTT
NA	TRBV7-8	TRBJ1-5	NA	CASSYNSNQPQHF	TGTGCCAGCAGTTACAATAGCAATCAGCCCCAGCATTTT
TRBD1	TRBV10-3	TRBJ1-5	NA	CAISSGTAFNQPQHF	TGTGCCATCAGTTCCGGGACAGCGTTCAATCAGCCCCAGCATTTT
TRBD1	TRBV13	TRBJ1-1	NA	CASSPETGLEAFF	TGTGCCAGCAGCCCCGAGACAGGGCTTGAAGCTTTCTTT
TRBD1	TRBV4-3	TRBJ2-3	NA	CASSQDRGGTDTQYF	TGCGCCAGCAGCCAGGACAGGGGCGGCACAGATACGCAGTATTTT
TRBD1	TRBV5-1	TRBJ1-3	NA	CASSKTQTGPGNTIYF	TGCGCCAGCAGCAAAACCCAGACAGGGCCTGGAAACACCATATATTTT
TRBD1	TRBV25-1	TRBJ2-1	once	CASSQQGPPYNEQFF	TGTGCCAGCAGCCAACAGGGGCCCCCCTACAATGAGCAGTTCTTC
TRBD1	TRBV19	TRBJ1-1	NA	CASSIGTAGREAFF	TGTGCCAGTAGTATTGGGACAGCGGGCCGGGAAGCTTTCTTT
NA	TRBV5-1	TRBJ2-5	NA	CASSTPTGETQYF	TGCGCCAGCTCGACACCCACGGGGGAGACCCAGTACTTC
NA	TRBV14	TRBJ2-2	NA	CASSPGRVDTGELFF	TGTGCCAGCAGCCCTGGCCGGGTGGACACCGGGGAGCTGTTTTTT
NA	TRBV9	TRBJ2-2	NA	CASSVIASGELFF	TGTGCCAGCAGCGTCATAGCGAGCGGGGAGCTGTTTTTT
NA	TRBV6-4	TRBJ2-2	NA	CASSPSRQANTGELFF	TGTGCCAGCAGCCCATCTAGACAGGCGAACACCGGGGAGCTGTTTTTT
NA	TRBV11-2	TRBJ1-1	NA	CASSLVYGGRGPEAFF	TGTGCCAGCAGCTTAGTTTATGGGGGGAGAGGACCTGAAGCTTTCTTT
TRBD2	TRBV30	TRBJ2-2	many	CAWSDKRLAGGDTGELFF	TGTGCCTGGAGTGATAAGAGACTAGCGGGCGGCGACACCGGGGAGCTGTTTTTT
TRBD2	TRBV27	TRBJ2-7	NA	CASSPAGGGIYEQYF	TGTGCCAGCAGTCCCGCTGGGGGGGGGATCTACGAGCAGTACTTC
TRBD1	TRBV6-1	TRBJ2-4	NA	CASSEPTGTGKNIQYF	TGTGCCAGCAGTGAACCGACCGGGACAGGGAAAAACATTCAGTACTTC
NA	TRBV5-1	TRBJ1-2	NA	CASHEEGPYGYTF	TGCGCCAGCCACGAGGAGGGGCCCTATGGCTACACCTTC
TRBD1	TRBV9	TRBJ1-6	NA	CASSKNSGQGYNSPLHF	TGTGCCAGCAGCAAGAATTCGGGACAGGGCTATAATTCACCCCTCCACTTT
NA	TRBV6-2/TRBV6-3	TRBJ1-5	few	CASSFNSNQPQHF	TGTGCCAGCAGTTTTAATAGCAATCAGCCCCAGCATTTT
TRBD2	TRBV9	TRBJ2-7	once	CASSEGLAGPYEQYF	TGTGCCAGCAGCGAGGGACTAGCGGGACCCTACGAGCAGTACTTC
TRBD1	TRBV19	TRBJ1-1	many	CASSRTGGEVNTEAFF	TGTGCCAGTAGTAGGACAGGGGGGGAAGTGAACACTGAAGCTTTCTTT
NA	TRBV25-1	TRBJ1-4	NA	CASSDHQGYGFGGEKLFF	TGTGCCAGCAGTGATCATCAGGGCTATGGTTTTGGTGGGGAAAAACTGTTTTTT
TRBD1	TRBV19	TRBJ2-2	NA	CASSGQGHGELFF	TGTGCCAGTAGTGGACAGGGGCACGGGGAGCTGTTTTTT
TRBD1	TRBV4-1	TRBJ1-2	few	CASSQGTQGVVRGYTF	TGCGCCAGCAGCCAGGGAACCCAGGGGGTTGTCCGAGGCTACACCTTC
NA	TRBV5-6	TRBJ2-2	NA	CASSPPSGELFF	TGTGCCAGCAGCCCCCCCTCCGGGGAGCTGTTTTTT
NA	TRBV7-2	TRBJ1-1	NA	CASSRGARMNTEAFF	TGTGCCAGCAGCCGGGGGGCTCGAATGAACACTGAAGCTTTCTTT
TRBD1	TRBV2	TRBJ1-2	once	CASTWTGDYGYTF	TGTGCCAGCACCTGGACAGGGGACTATGGCTACACCTTC
NA	TRBV2	TRBJ2-2	NA	CASSRPRGDTGELFF	TGTGCCAGCAGCAGGCCCAGGGGGGACACCGGGGAGCTGTTTTTT
TRBD2	TRBV11-2	TRBJ2-7	NA	CASSLLAGGGEQYF	TGTGCCAGCAGCTTACTAGCGGGAGGCGGCGAGCAGTACTTC
TRBD1	TRBV30	TRBJ1-5	few	CAWSVGQGKSQPQHF	TGTGCCTGGAGTGTGGGACAGGGGAAATCGCAGCCCCAGCATTTT
TRBD2	TRBV9	TRBJ2-1	NA	CASSVKWTSGRQYNEQFF	TGTGCCAGCAGCGTAAAGTGGACTAGCGGGAGGCAATACAATGAGCAGTTCTTC
TRBD2	TRBV11-3	TRBJ2-3	once	CASRTSGGDTQYF	TGTGCCAGTCGGACTAGCGGGGGAGATACGCAGTATTTT
NA	TRBV5-5	TRBJ1-1	once	CASSYAPGRTEAFF	TGTGCCAGCAGCTACGCCCCCGGGAGGACTGAAGCTTTCTTT
TRBD2	TRBV11-2	TRBJ2-7	NA	CASSSLAGERSYEQYF	TGTGCCAGCAGCTCTTTAGCGGGAGAGAGGTCCTACGAGCAGTACTTC
NA	TRBV10-1	TRBJ2-7	NA	CASSPSGSYEQYF	TGCGCCAGCAGCCCATCCGGGAGCTACGAGCAGTACTTC
NA	TRBV10-3	TRBJ1-6	few	CAISEQFYSPLHF	TGTGCCATCAGTGAGCAGTTTTATTCACCCCTCCACTTT
NA	TRBV27	TRBJ2-1	once	CASSPTYNEQFF	TGTGCCAGCAGTCCCACCTACAATGAGCAGTTCTTC
NA	TRBV6-5	TRBJ1-1	NA	CASSYSIARLHTEAFF	TGTGCCAGCAGTTACTCGATTGCGAGACTACACACTGAAGCTTTCTTT
NA	TRBV5-6	TRBJ2-7	NA	CASSQTRREQYF	TGTGCCAGCAGTCAGACTAGACGAGAGCAGTACTTC
TRBD1	TRBV27	TRBJ2-7	NA	CASSGTGMPYEQYF	TGTGCCAGCAGTGGGACAGGGATGCCCTACGAGCAGTACTTC
NA	TRBV30	TRBJ1-2	NA	CAWNTANYGYTF	TGTGCCTGGAATACAGCTAACTATGGCTACACCTTC
TRBD1	TRBV12-5	TRBJ2-3	few	CASGTGVTGDTQYF	TGTGCTAGTGGTACAGGGGTCACCGGAGATACGCAGTATTTT
TRBD2	TRBV19	TRBJ2-2	NA	CASSVLAGGVMELFF	TGTGCCAGTAGTGTCCTAGCGGGGGGGGTGATGGAGCTGTTTTTT
TRBD1	TRBV18	TRBJ1-2	NA	CASSRTGAGYTF	TGTGCCAGCTCACGAACAGGGGCTGGCTACACCTTC
NA	TRBV6-5	TRBJ2-7	NA	CASSYGTFSYEQYF	TGTGCCAGCAGCTATGGGACTTTCTCCTACGAGCAGTACTTC
NA	TRBV3-1/TRBV3-2	TRBJ1-1	once	CASSQKGADRAFF	TGTGCCAGCAGCCAAAAAGGCGCCGACAGGGCTTTCTTT
NA	TRBV18	TRBJ1-2	NA	CASSPKTGGYTF	TGTGCCAGCTCACCAAAAACGGGAGGCTACACCTTC
TRBD2	TRBV4-2	TRBJ2-7	NA	CASSQVSSGSIWNEQYF	TGTGCCAGCAGCCAAGTATCTAGCGGGAGTATCTGGAACGAGCAGTACTTC
TRBD1	TRBV6-5	TRBJ2-7	NA	CASRPGTGAYEQYF	TGTGCCAGCAGGCCCGGGACAGGGGCCTACGAGCAGTACTTC
NA	TRBV2	TRBJ2-1	NA	CASTWAQGYNEQFF	TGTGCCAGCACTTGGGCGCAGGGTTACAATGAGCAGTTCTTC
NA	TRBV9	TRBJ2-1	NA	CASSVDSSYNEQFF	TGTGCCAGCAGCGTAGACTCTTCCTACAATGAGCAGTTCTTC
TRBD2	TRBV11-2	TRBJ2-1	NA	CASSLLLADNEQFF	TGTGCCAGCAGCTTACTCCTAGCGGACAATGAGCAGTTCTTC
NA	TRBV14	TRBJ2-7	NA	CASSQDLTGYEQYF	TGTGCCAGCAGCCAAGATCTTACAGGCTACGAGCAGTACTTC
TRBD2	TRBV5-6	TRBJ2-4	NA	CASSLANLLWTRPADF	TGTGCCAGCAGCTTGGCCAACCTACTGTGGACTAGACCCGCGGACTTC